Each of the 28 T cell receptor beta chains below was sequenced from the same sample in a study of blood T cell repertoires in COVID-19. Generated by immunoSEQ multiplex PCR, the TCRdb table keeps only in-frame clones and is missing some. The sample carries over 90,000 clones, 75% to 90% recorded once. Sequencing input: peripheral blood. The receptor source for this set is a human donor in a cohort sampled during active or convalescent COVID-19.

This chain links TRBV7-7 with TRBJ2-1, with 8 nucleotides matching TRBD1. Germline values: CDR1 SSHAT, CDR2 FNYEAQ (reference sequence). With V trimmed by 3 bases and J by 1 base, 2 bases remained unmatched. This CDR3 is 15 amino acids long. The CDR3 region has the DNA TGTGCCAGCAGCTTGGGACAGGTTTCCTACAATGAGCAGTTCTTC. It codes for CASSLGQVSYNEQFF.

The table lists this clone with a count of one. CDR3 in amino acids: CASAHGQGNTEAFF. CDR3 sequence (DNA): TGTGCCAGTGCCCATGGGCAGGGGAACACTGAAGCTTTCTTT. The rearrangement uses TRBV21-1 and TRBJ1-1; the table's D call TRBD1 went unverified against the DNA. TRBV21-1 is labeled a pseudogene. This CDR3 comprises 14 residues.

This clone was observed a few times. J is TRBJ1-5 and V is TRBV20-1; D is possibly TRBD1 (6 bases). The V gene's germline CDR1 is DFQATT and CDR2 SNEGSKA (reference sequence). The V end was cut by 3 bases, the J end by 4 bases, with 10 bases between. This CDR3 is built from 13 residues. In DNA form, the CDR3 reads TGCAGTGCTAGTAGACAGGTAAATCAGCCCCAGCATTTT. Amino acids: CSASRQVNQPQHF.

The chain links TRBV7-9 to TRBJ1-2; D remains ambiguous. The germline V and J ends were trimmed by 1 base and 8 bases, with 14 bases remaining between them. This CDR3 is 14 amino acids long. Germline lookup yields CDR1 SEHNR and CDR2 FQNEAQ (reference sequence). The CDR3 coding sequence is TGTGCCAGCAGCTTAGACCTCCGGGATGACGGCTACACCTTC. This gives the protein CASSLDLRDDGYTF.

V gene TRBV5-4 combines with J gene TRBJ1-6, with 8 bases lining up with TRBD1. The trim removed 0 bases at V and 3 bases at J, leaving 2 bases unmatched. The CDR3 is made up of 16 amino acids. Germline CDR1 and CDR2: SGHNT and YYREEE (reference sequence). CDR3 coding DNA: TGTGCCAGCAGCTTGGACAGGGGGATCTATAATTCACCCCTCCACTTT. Residues: CASSLDRGIYNSPLHF. The whole variable domain, filled in from reference TRBV5-4 and TRBJ1-6, reads ETGVTQSPTHLIKTRGQQVTLRCSSQSGHNTVSWYQQALGQGPQFIFQYYREEENGRGNFPPRFSGLQFPNYSSELNVNALELDDSALYLCASSLDRGIYNSPLHFGNGTRLTVT.

This chain uses TRBV7-2 with TRBJ1-1; perhaps TRBD1 as D (5 bases). Per germline, CDR1 SGHTA and CDR2 FQGNSA. The ends were cut back, 1 base at V and 2 bases at J, with 8 bases in the middle. The length of the CDR3 is 14 residues. This CDR3 reads CASSLVGGNTEAFF. The DNA of the CDR3 is TGTGCCAGCAGCTTAGTGGGGGGAAACACTGAAGCTTTCTTT.

The chain combines TRBV24-1 with TRBJ2-5; maybe TRBD1 (6 bases). Trimming shortened V by 0 bases and J by 2 bases, and 12 bases separated the two germline ends. The CDR3 length is 16 residues. Germline CDR1 KGHDR, CDR2 SFDVKD. CDR3 coding DNA: TGTGCCACCAGTGATTTGCAGACAGGCGAACAAGAGACCCAGTACTTC. It encodes CATSDLQTGEQETQYF.

This sequence joins TRBV4-1 and TRBJ1-1, with no clear D. The V end lost 5 bases, the J end lost 8 bases, and 15 bases lay between the germline ends. Germline V gene sequence: CDR1 MGHRA, CDR2 YSYEKL. This CDR3 comprises 13 residues. CDR3 nucleotides: TGCGCCAGCAGCACCCGACGGGAATCGGAAGCTTTCTTT. It specifies CASSTRRESEAFF.

The CDR3 spells CASSLRRQALTALHF. DNA for the CDR3: TGTGCCAGCAGTTTAAGGAGACAGGCCCTCACGGCCCTCCACTTT. The chain links TRBV28 to TRBJ1-6, with a tentative D call TRBD1 (6 bases). Germline V gene lookup returns CDR1 MDHEN and CDR2 SYDVKM. The CDR3 contains 15 residues. Trimming removed 2 bases from V and 14 bases from J, with 19 bases in between.

This clone has only one observation. This rearrangement joins TRBV15 to TRBJ1-1; no clear D. This CDR3 contains 13 residues. The germline V gene has CDR1 LNHNV and CDR2 YYDKDF (reference sequence). The V gene lost 7 bases and the J gene lost 0 bases, with 9 bases spanning the gap. DNA of the CDR3: TGTGCCACCACCTTACATATGAACACTGAAGCTTTCTTT. This sequence encodes CATTLHMNTEAFF.

The chain uses TRBV19 and TRBJ1-2, with TRBD1 as a possible D gene (5 bases). Germline-derived CDR1 and CDR2 are LNHDA and SQIVND (reference sequence). V lost 6 bases and J lost 4, with 15 bases in between. The CDR3 length is 14 residues. CDR3 coding DNA: TGTGCCAGTAGCATAAGGGGAACAAGCTATGGCTACACCTTC. Translation gives CASSIRGTSYGYTF.

This clone has just a few counts. The chain uses TRBV5-1 and TRBJ1-4; 11 nucleotides align to TRBD1. CDR3 length equals 15 residues. CDR1 SGHRS and CDR2 YFSETQ come from the germline V gene. V gave up 0 bases and J gave up 7 bases; unmatched junction bases: 2. CDR3 protein: CASSLEGTGGEKLFF. The CDR3 DNA sequence: TGCGCCAGCAGCTTGGAGGGGACAGGGGGTGAAAAACTGTTTTTT.

This chain uses TRBV5-5 with TRBJ2-7; TRBD2 aligns across 11 bases. The CDR3 consists of 15 residues. Unmatched junction bases numbered 4, after V lost 5 bases and J lost 0 bases. Germline V CDR1 and CDR2: SGHKS, YYEKEE (reference sequence). CDR3 sequence reads: CASSLLAGASYEQYF. The DNA of the CDR3 is TGTGCCAGCAGTCTACTAGCGGGGGCCTCCTACGAGCAGTACTTC. Drawing the rest from reference TRBV5-5 and TRBJ2-7, the complete variable domain is DAGVTQSPTHLIKTRGQQVTLRCSPISGHKSVSWYQQVLGQGPQFIFQYYEKEERGRGNFPDRFSARQFPNYSSELNVNALLLGDSALYLCASSLLAGASYEQYFGPGTRLTVT.

The rearrangement uses TRBV3-1 (or the pseudogene TRBV3-2) and TRBJ1-5; maybe TRBD1 (6 bases). V lost 1 base to trimming and J lost 6 bases, with 13 bases between them. Germline CDR1 is LGHDT and CDR2 is YNNKEL (reference sequence). The length of the CDR3 is 15 residues. The CDR3 DNA reads TGTGCCAGCAGCCAAGGGACAGCTGCGGCTCAGCCCCAGCATTTT. Translation gives CASSQGTAAAQPQHF.

The chain has TRBV7-9 and TRBJ2-7; D is undetermined. Trimming stripped 4 bases from V and 7 bases from J, with 20 bases between. CDR1 and CDR2 from the germline V gene are SEHNR and FQNEAQ (reference sequence). The CDR3 runs to 15 residues. CDR3 DNA: TGTGCCAGCAGCTCTCCAAGAAGCCGGTTTGAAGAGCAGTACTTC. Amino acid sequence: CASSSPRSRFEEQYF.

This clone was seen only once. The chain joins TRBV6-6 to TRBJ1-5; 7 bases align to TRBD1. Germline V gene lookup returns CDR1 MNHNY and CDR2 SVGAGI (reference sequence). The V and J ends lost 6 bases and 2 bases, in that order; junction bases with no gene match: 4. CDR3 length: 14 amino acids. CDR3 region: CASRSTGGNQPQHF. Written as DNA, the CDR3 is TGTGCCAGCAGGTCAACAGGGGGCAATCAGCCCCAGCATTTT.

The chain combines TRBV28 with TRBJ1-1, with 9 bases aligning to TRBD1. Germline V lookup: CDR1 MDHEN, CDR2 SYDVKM. J gave up 0 bases and V 6 bases, and 17 bases lay outside the gene matches. This CDR3 is built from 19 residues. In DNA form, the CDR3 reads TGTGCCAGCAGCTCTGTTAGGTGGACAGGGGTCTCCATGAACACTGAAGCTTTCTTT. It codes for CASSSVRWTGVSMNTEAFF.

J is TRBJ1-6 and V is TRBV7-6, with D unclear. This CDR3 spans 15 amino acids. CDR1 and CDR2 from the germline V gene are SGHVS and FNYEAQ. V was shortened by 5 bases and J by 6 bases, with 14 bases between the two germline ends. The CDR3 reads CASSPTGTVNSPLHF. The DNA of the CDR3 is TGTGCCAGCAGCCCCACGGGAACAGTTAATTCACCCCTCCACTTT.

V gene TRBV4-1 combines with J gene TRBJ2-1; TRBD2 matches at 9 bases. The germline CDR1 and CDR2 sequences are MGHRA and YSYEKL. After removal of 4 bases from V and 2 bases from J, the junction contained 6 bases not matched to a gene. This CDR3 region has 16 residues. The CDR3 DNA follows: TGCGCCAGCAGCCGGTCGGGACTAGCTCCCTACAATGAGCAGTTCTTC. Protein product: CASSRSGLAPYNEQFF.

The CDR3 reads CASSFIRGGVRRNTEAFF. Here the CDR3 DNA reads TGTGCCAGCAGCTTCATCAGAGGGGGCGTTCGAAGGAACACTGAAGCTTTCTTT. V and J are TRBV5-8 and TRBJ1-1; 7 bases fit TRBD1. Germline V lookup: CDR1 SGHTS, CDR2 YDEGEE. V lost 2 bases, J lost 1 base, and 14 bases stayed unmatched. This CDR3 spans 18 amino acids. The full variable domain, in which reference TRBV5-8 and TRBJ1-1 provide the parts outside the CDR3, is EAGVTQSPTHLIKTRGQQATLRCSPISGHTSVYWYQQALGLGLQFLLWYDEGEERNRGNFPPRFSGRQFPNYSSELNVNALELEDSALYLCASSFIRGGVRRNTEAFFGQGTRLTVV.

This sequence joins TRBV2 and TRBJ1-4; 11 bases agree with TRBD1. The trim removed 3 bases at V and 8 bases at J, leaving 2 bases unmatched. The CDR3 sequence is 14 residues long. Germline V gene lookup returns CDR1 SNHLY and CDR2 FYNNEI. The CDR3 sequence: CASSEGQGDEKLFF. CDR3 nucleotide sequence: TGTGCCAGCAGTGAGGGACAGGGGGACGAAAAACTGTTTTTT.

There are many counts of this clone. Different DNA sequences within this sample yield the same CDR3. The rearrangement joins TRBV5-1 to TRBJ1-1; D ambiguous. V lost 4 bases, J lost 1 base, and 8 bases lay in between. In germline, CDR1 is SGHRS, CDR2 YFSETQ. This CDR3 contains 13 residues. The CDR3 sequence is CASSLTRNTEAFF. The CDR3 nucleotides are TGCGCCAGCAGCCTCACACGGAACACTGAAGCTTTCTTT.

The CDR3 coding sequence is TGTGCCAGCAGCTTCCCCGAAGGCGGGGGGAACCTCTACGAGCAGTACTTC. Its protein is CASSFPEGGGNLYEQYF. J is TRBJ2-7 and V is TRBV7-9; TRBD2 matches at 8 bases. CDR3 size: 17 residues. V trimming: 3 bases; J trimming: 3 bases; junction bases outside the gene matches: 13. Germline loops: CDR1 SEHNR, CDR2 FQNEAQ (reference sequence).

V gene TRBV28 combines with J gene TRBJ2-7; a weak D match, TRBD2 (5 bases). Germline CDR1 is MDHEN and CDR2 is SYDVKM. V lost 3 bases and J lost 4, with 7 bases in between. This CDR3 spans 12 amino acids. The CDR3 loop reads CASSFRGYEQYF. CDR3 nucleotides: TGTGCCAGCAGTTTCCGGGGATACGAGCAGTACTTC.

CDR3: CASSELTGNYGYTF. As DNA, the CDR3 is TGTGCCAGCAGTGAATTAACGGGTAACTATGGCTACACCTTC. The rearrangement uses TRBV2 and TRBJ1-2; D is ambiguous. Trimming cost V 2 bases and J 1 base, with 8 bases left between them. CDR1 SNHLY and CDR2 FYNNEI come from the germline V gene. The CDR3 covers 14 residues.

Here the CDR3 DNA reads TGTGCCAGCAGCTTTGGCGGGGGGGCCCGAGATACGCAGTATTTT. Its translation is CASSFGGGARDTQYF. The J gene is TRBJ2-3, the V gene TRBV5-4; TRBD2 matches 9 bases. This CDR3 spans 15 amino acids. Trimming at V came to 2 bases and at J to 5 bases, leaving 6 bases not matched to a gene. From germline, CDR1 is SGHNT and CDR2 YYREEE (reference sequence).

V is TRBV6-6 and J is TRBJ2-2, with 9 nucleotides matching TRBD1. V dropped 7 bases and J dropped 4; count of bases not matched to a gene: 4. This CDR3 has 14 amino acids. The V gene's germline CDR1 is MNHNY and CDR2 SVGAGI (reference sequence). Here the CDR3 reads CASTGQGSTGELFF. As DNA, the CDR3 is TGTGCCAGCACGGGACAGGGAAGCACCGGGGAGCTGTTTTTT.

The gene calls are TRBV19 and TRBJ2-2, with 8 bases identical to TRBD1. Unmatched junction bases numbered 8, after V lost 7 bases and J lost 7 bases. Germline V gives CDR1 LNHDA, CDR2 SQIVND (reference sequence). This CDR3 contains 14 residues. CDR3 coding DNA: TGTGCCAGTATCGGAGACAGGGGTTACGGGGAGCTGTTTTTT. It encodes CASIGDRGYGELFF.